One and the same sample provided the 15 T cell receptor beta chains below, sequenced in a study of T cell changes during pregnancy in multiple sclerosis. The assay was immunoSEQ multiplex PCR, and TCRdb's table has in-frame clones only and misses some. The profile shows around 67,000 clones, 92% of them singletons. Sample: peripheral blood, taken in the first trimester of pregnancy. Receptor source: a female donor with multiple sclerosis, enrolled in a pregnancy study.

The rearrangement uses TRBV7-2 and TRBJ2-7; a weak D match, TRBD2 (7 bases). Per germline, CDR1 SGHTA and CDR2 FQGNSA. V lost 4 bases to trimming and J lost 6 bases, with 16 bases between them. CDR3 size: 14 residues. The DNA of the CDR3 is TGTGCCAGCAGCTCTAGGGCGGGGGCCGGCGAGCAGTACTTC. Translated, it gives CASSSRAGAGEQYF.

This clone was found a few times. This rearrangement joins TRBV7-2 to TRBJ1-1, with D possibly TRBD1 on 6 matching bases. Trimming took off 5 bases at V and 5 bases at J, with 18 bases between the two ends. CDR3 length: 15 residues. Looked up from germline, CDR1 is SGHTA and CDR2 is FQGNSA. This CDR3 reads CASSPKRGYETEAFF. The CDR3 DNA reads TGTGCCAGCAGCCCAAAGAGGGGGTACGAGACTGAAGCTTTCTTT.

The genes are TRBV29-1 and TRBJ1-1; D ambiguous. The V and J ends lost 1 base and 7 bases respectively, with 13 bases between them. Looked up from germline, CDR1 is SQVTM and CDR2 is ANQGSEA. The CDR3 runs to 13 residues. The CDR3 here is CSVEARDSGEAFF. The CDR3 DNA reads as TGCAGCGTTGAAGCGAGGGATTCAGGTGAAGCTTTCTTT.

Note on this clone: Germline is not matched at one junction end, which may reflect a read error. The chain combines TRBV2 with TRBJ1-2; a possible D gene is TRBD1 (5 bases). CDR3 length: 14 residues. Germline CDR1 SNHLY, CDR2 FYNNEI. DNA for the CDR3: TGTACCAGCAGCGAGTTCCAGGGAGGTCGGGGCTACACCTTC. Protein sequence: CTSSEFQGGRGYTF.

This clone appeared a single time. DNA of the CDR3: TGCGCCAGCAGCCAAGGGTACTACGGAGGCCTCACAGATACGCAGTATTTT. Amino acid sequence: CASSQGYYGGLTDTQYF. The rearrangement links TRBV4-3 to TRBJ2-3; D possibly corresponds to TRBD2 (5 bases). The CDR3 has 17 residues. CDR1 is LGHNA, CDR2 YSLEER, per germline. Trimming pared 1 base from V and 2 bases from J, leaving 16 bases between.

The J gene is TRBJ2-2, the V gene TRBV7-6; 12 bases match TRBD1. Trimming removed 5 bases from V and 1 base from J; junction bases left unmatched: 11. CDR3 size: 19 residues. Germline CDR1 SGHVS, CDR2 FNYEAQ. The CDR3 DNA is TGTGCCAGCAGCCGTAGGGGGACAGGGGGCGCCCTGAACACCGGGGAGCTGTTTTTT. Residues: CASSRRGTGGALNTGELFF.

This chain links TRBV7-9 with TRBJ2-2, with 7 bases aligning to TRBD2. Trimming took 3 bases from V and 7 from J; bases not matched to a gene: 8. The CDR3 is made up of 15 amino acids. Germline V lookup: CDR1 SEHNR, CDR2 FQNEAQ (reference sequence). CDR3 loop: CASSFLREQGGELFF. CDR3 nucleotides: TGTGCCAGCAGCTTTTTGCGGGAGCAGGGCGGGGAGCTGTTTTTT.

This clone was seen just once. The chain joins TRBV6-1 to TRBJ2-3; D gene uncertain. The V end was cut by 2 bases, the J end by 2 bases, with 2 bases between. The germline CDR1 and CDR2 sequences are MNHNS and SASEGT. The CDR3 consists of 12 residues. CDR3 bases: TGTGCCAGCAGTGAATACACAGATACGCAGTATTTT. Protein: CASSEYTDTQYF.

This sequence joins TRBV11-2 and TRBJ1-4; 7 bases are a match to TRBD1. The CDR3 is 15 residues long. Trimming at V came to 5 bases and at J to 7 bases, leaving 10 bases not matched to a gene. Looked up from germline, CDR1 is SGHAT and CDR2 is FQNNGV. The CDR3 nucleotides are TGTGCCAGCAGCCTCGGGACAGTTAAGGGTGAAAAACTGTTTTTT. Protein: CASSLGTVKGEKLFF. Drawing the rest from reference TRBV11-2 and TRBJ1-4, the complete variable domain is EAGVAQSPRYKIIEKRQSVAFWCNPISGHATLYWYQQILGQGPKLLIQFQNNGVVDDSQLPKDRFSAERLKGVDSTLKIQPAKLEDSAVYLCASSLGTVKGEKLFFGSGTQLSVL.

The chain is built from TRBV6-1 and TRBJ1-2; 12 nucleotides line up with TRBD1. The germline V gene has CDR1 MNHNS and CDR2 SASEGT. There are 15 residues in the CDR3. V shed 10 bases, J shed 8 bases, and the junction held 14 bases outside the gene matches. The CDR3, as DNA: TGTGCCACCCTGTTATCGGGACAGGGGGCGGGCGGCTACACCTTC. It encodes CATLLSGQGAGGYTF.

The chain carries TRBV19 and TRBJ2-3; D remains unclear. Trimming left V 3 bases short and J 0 bases short, with 7 bases between. This CDR3 has 14 residues. Germline CDR1 and CDR2: LNHDA and SQIVND (reference sequence). The CDR3 region is CASSIDGSTDTQYF. The CDR3 nucleotides are TGTGCCAGTAGTATTGACGGGAGCACAGATACGCAGTATTTT. The full variable domain, with the rest looked up from reference TRBV19 and TRBJ2-3, is DGGITQSPKYLFRKEGQNVTLSCEQNLNHDAMYWYRQDPGQGLRLIYYSQIVNDFQKGDIAEGYSVSREKKESFPLTVTSAQKNPTAFYLCASSIDGSTDTQYFGPGTRLTVL.

The genes are TRBV5-5 and TRBJ1-4; no clear D gene. This CDR3 contains 12 residues. CDR1 and CDR2 (germline): SGHKS, YYEKEE (reference sequence). Trimming shortened V by 3 bases and J by 10 bases, and 10 bases separated the two germline ends. In DNA, the CDR3 is TGTGCCAGCAGCTCGGGAGTTGGAAAACTGTTTTTT. Translated, it gives CASSSGVGKLFF.

The CDR3 protein is CASSSLVAGGYEQYF. CDR3 coding DNA: TGTGCCAGCAGCTCCTTGGTGGCTGGGGGGTACGAGCAGTACTTC. This chain joins TRBV5-8 and TRBJ2-7; the D gene is possibly TRBD2 (6 bases). The CDR3 totals 15 residues. Germline CDR1 reads SGHTS; CDR2 reads YDEGEE. Trimming took 3 bases from V and 4 from J, leaving 17 bases between them.

The V gene is TRBV7-2, the J gene TRBJ2-2; a weak D match, TRBD2 (7 bases). V dropped 1 base and J dropped 3 bases, with 12 bases sitting between them. The CDR3 runs to 16 residues. CDR1 is SGHTA, CDR2 FQGNSA, per germline. This chain's CDR3 is CASSLVGGGDTGELFF. The CDR3 DNA reads TGTGCCAGCAGCTTAGTAGGAGGGGGGGACACCGGGGAGCTGTTTTTT.

Regarding this clone: Sequence at one end of the junction differs from germline and may be a read error. This chain joins TRBV7-9 and TRBJ1-2, with TRBD1 as a possible D gene (5 bases). This CDR3 comprises 13 residues. Looked up from germline, CDR1 is SEHNR and CDR2 is FQNEAQ (reference sequence). The DNA for the CDR3 is TGTGCCAGCAGCTTAGGGGAGGGACCGCCACTCCCATTC. Encoded protein: CASSLGEGPPLPF.